Below are 8 T cell receptor beta chains sequenced from a single sample in a study of identical twins. Using its own MiXCR run on the 5' RACE reads, TCRdb lists one record per CDR3 protein. The sample carries fewer than 250,000 distinct CDR3 sequences, about 7.3% recorded once. The same sample was also studied in work on yellow fever vaccine responses in identical twins.

The sample taken for sequencing was memory (CD45RO+) T cells sorted from blood. These receptors all come from a young woman in good health.

There are many counts of this clonotype. The chain's CDR3 is CASSFGDTEAFF. CDR3 bases: TGCGCCAGCAGCTTCGGGGACACTGAAGCTTTCTTT. The genes are TRBV5-1 and TRBJ1-1; D gene unclear. This CDR3 is 12 amino acids long. Between the trimmed V and J ends, which lost 2 bases and 3 bases, there was a span of 5 bases. Germline CDR1 and CDR2: SGHRS and YFSETQ.

This clonotype came up a few times. The rearrangement links TRBV25-1 to TRBJ2-1; D gene ambiguous. CDR1 and CDR2 from the germline V gene are MGHDK and SYGVNS. The V and J ends lost 2 bases and 4 bases respectively, with 12 bases between them. This CDR3 has 15 amino acids. CDR3 region: CASSEKIAEYNEQFF. CDR3 nucleotide sequence: TGTGCCAGCAGTGAAAAGATAGCAGAGTACAATGAGCAGTTCTTC.

The table lists this clonotype with many counts. V usage is TRBV5-1 and J usage is TRBJ1-2; D is unclear. The CDR3 is 16 amino acids. V was cut by 1 base and J by 0 bases, with 13 bases left in between. From germline, CDR1 is SGHRS and CDR2 YFSETQ. The CDR3, as DNA: TGCGCCAGCAGCTTGAATGGCAGGACTACTAACTATGGCTACACCTTC. This gives the protein CASSLNGRTTNYGYTF.

The chain carries TRBV7-8 and TRBJ2-5; maybe TRBD2 (5 bases). Trimming took off 4 bases at V and 5 bases at J, with 14 bases between the two ends. CDR3 length: 14 amino acids. Germline V gives CDR1 SGHVS, CDR2 FQNEAQ. CDR3 bases: TGTGCCAGCAGCTCGGTTGGGAGACTGGAGACCCAGTACTTC. Its translation: CASSSVGRLETQYF.

This clonotype has just a few counts. The chain employs TRBV5-6 and TRBJ2-1; 14 bases agree with TRBD2. J gave up 2 bases and V 4 bases, and 8 bases lay outside the gene matches. CDR1 and CDR2 from the germline V gene are SGHDT and YYEEEE. The CDR3 contains 18 residues. Here the CDR3 reads CASSVGLAGGRPYNEQFF. CDR3 coding DNA: TGTGCCAGCAGCGTCGGACTAGCGGGAGGTCGGCCCTACAATGAGCAGTTCTTC.

This clonotype was found a few times. The rearrangement links TRBV9 to TRBJ2-7; D remains unclear. V lost 3 bases and J 7 bases, leaving 14 bases between the germline ends. This CDR3 region has 13 residues. CDR1 and CDR2 (germline): SGDLS, YYNGEE. In nucleotides, the CDR3 is TGTGCCAGCAGCGAAACAATTCGCGGAGAGCAGTACTTC. Translating gives CASSETIRGEQYF.

The rearrangement joins TRBV5-5 to TRBJ2-4; the D gene is possibly TRBD2 (6 bases). From germline, CDR1 is SGHKS and CDR2 YYEKEE (reference sequence). CDR3 size: 14 residues. Between the trimmed V and J ends, which lost 4 bases and 8 bases, there was a span of 16 bases. The CDR3 sequence is CASSDPSGGDIQYF. The CDR3 DNA follows: TGTGCCAGCAGCGACCCCTCTGGAGGGGACATTCAGTACTTC.

This clonotype was seen at least ten times. The V and J genes are TRBV29-1 and TRBJ1-2; D is possibly TRBD1 (6 bases). This CDR3 region has 13 residues. Germline CDR1 and CDR2: SQVTM and ANQGSEA. The ends were cut back, 2 bases at V and 7 bases at J, with 14 bases in the middle. As DNA, the CDR3 is TGCAGCGTTGAAAAGGTCAGGGGCGGTGGCTACACCTTC. This codes for CSVEKVRGGGYTF.